Listed below are T cell receptor beta chains from one sample, sequenced in a study of technical replicates of blood from several donors. The data were produced by immunoSEQ multiplex PCR, yet TCRdb's version contains in-frame clones alone and is incomplete. Of around 80,000 clones in the sample, more than 95% were seen once. Sequencing was performed on T cells isolated from PBMCs. These receptors originate from a human donor in good health. The CDR3 runs from the conserved cysteine through the conserved F or W. The D gene is left open where the match is weak. Clone size is given for some rows only: seen once, a few or many times, or a class if the clone is expanded.

D	size	V	J	DNA	CDR3
NA	NA	TRBV30	TRBJ1-6	TGTGCCTGGAACCCGTTGCGGAGTTCTACTGGGAGTACAGGGTATAATTCACCCCTCCACTTT	CAWNPLRSSTGSTGYNSPLHF
NA	NA	TRBV5-1	TRBJ2-6	TGCGCCAGCAGCTTGGAACCAGGGAGGACTGGGGCCAACGTCCTGACTTTC	CASSLEPGRTGANVLTF
TRBD2	NA	TRBV6-4	TRBJ2-7	TGTGCCAGCAGGGGGGGGGACGCATTAAAGGGACCAAGGGACGACGAGCAGTACTTC	CASRGGDALKGPRDDEQYF
TRBD2	once	TRBV29-1	TRBJ2-1	TGCAGCGTTGAAATGACGGGAGGAATGCACAATGAGCAGTTCTTC	CSVEMTGGMHNEQFF
NA	NA	TRBV29-1	TRBJ2-1	TGCAGCGCCTTTAAGAGCGGGTCTTACAATGAGCAGTTCTTC	CSAFKSGSYNEQFF
TRBD2	NA	TRBV29-1	TRBJ2-1	TGCAGCGGACGGACTAGCGGGAGGTCCTACAATGAGCAGTTCTTC	CSGRTSGRSYNEQFF
TRBD1	NA	TRBV6-1	TRBJ1-6	TGTGCCAGCACCGGGGGACAGCCAAATTCACCCCTCCACTTT	CASTGGQPNSPLHF
TRBD1	NA	TRBV5-6	TRBJ1-1	TGTGCCAGCAGCGGTACGGACAGGGCGAACACTGAAGCTTTCTTT	CASSGTDRANTEAFF
TRBD1	once	TRBV10-3	TRBJ2-2	TGTGCCGCAACGGGGGACAGGGGTACCACCGGGGAGCTGTTTTTT	CAATGDRGTTGELFF
NA	NA	TRBV5-4	TRBJ2-5	TGTGCCAGCAGCTTCCGGGACTCAAAAGAGACCCAGTACTTC	CASSFRDSKETQYF
NA	NA	TRBV6-5	TRBJ2-2	TGTGCCAGCAGTTACTCGGGGGGCACCGGGGAGCTGTTTTTT	CASSYSGGTGELFF
NA	NA	TRBV2	TRBJ2-4	TGTGCCAGCAGTGATAGTAGGACACAGACCTTAGCCAAAAACATTCAGTACTTC	CASSDSRTQTLAKNIQYF
TRBD2	NA	TRBV18	TRBJ2-7	TGTGCCAGCTCACCTATAAACCTAGCGGGGGCCTACGAGCAGTACTTC	CASSPINLAGAYEQYF
NA	once	TRBV6-1	TRBJ2-7	TGTGCCAGCAGCCTGACAGGCGTTGAGCAGTACTTC	CASSLTGVEQYF
NA	NA	TRBV5-1	TRBJ2-5	TGCGCCAGCAGCTTTGCTAGCGAAGGGGATCTCCAAGAGACCCAGTACTTC	CASSFASEGDLQETQYF
NA	NA	TRBV10-1	TRBJ2-2	TGCGCCAGCAGTGATGGGGGGATTTCAGGCACCGGGGAGCTGTTTTTT	CASSDGGISGTGELFF
NA	once	TRBV11-3	TRBJ1-3	TGTGCCAGCAGCTTAGGTTCCGCAGGGCGAAGAAGCTCTGGAAACACCATATATTTT	CASSLGSAGRRSSGNTIYF
NA	once	TRBV6-6	TRBJ1-2	TGTGCCAGCAGTTTATCGGGGTGGGAAACGGGAGGCTACACCTTC	CASSLSGWETGGYTF
NA	NA	TRBV28	TRBJ1-2	TGTGCCAGCAGATCCGAGAAACTTTACACCTTC	CASRSEKLYTF
NA	once	TRBV11-3	TRBJ1-1	TGTGCCAGCAGCTCACAGAAGAACACTGAAGCTTTCTTT	CASSSQKNTEAFF
TRBD2	NA	TRBV13	TRBJ2-7	TGTGCCAGCAGCTTGACTAGCGGGAACTCTTACGAGCAGTACTTC	CASSLTSGNSYEQYF
NA	NA	TRBV11-2	TRBJ1-3	TGTGCCAGCAGCCTCAAATGGACATTGAGCTCTGGAAACACCATATATTTT	CASSLKWTLSSGNTIYF
TRBD1	NA	TRBV13	TRBJ1-1	TGTGCCAGCAGCTTAGAGGGTTTGACAGGGGCGAACACTGAAGCTTTCTTT	CASSLEGLTGANTEAFF
NA	NA	TRBV7-9	TRBJ2-1	TGTGCCAGCAGCTTGAAATTTGGACTTTACAATGAGCAGTTCTTC	CASSLKFGLYNEQFF
TRBD2	NA	TRBV29-1	TRBJ2-5	TGCAGCGTTTCTGGATTAGCGGGAGATTTTGGAGAGACCCAGTACTTC	CSVSGLAGDFGETQYF
NA	NA	TRBV5-6	TRBJ2-7	TGTGCCAGCAGCTCCAGCTACGAGCAGTACTTC	CASSSSYEQYF
NA	NA	TRBV7-9	TRBJ1-1	TGTGCCAGCAGCTGGGGGGATCGAGGAGAAGCTTTCTTT	CASSWGDRGEAFF